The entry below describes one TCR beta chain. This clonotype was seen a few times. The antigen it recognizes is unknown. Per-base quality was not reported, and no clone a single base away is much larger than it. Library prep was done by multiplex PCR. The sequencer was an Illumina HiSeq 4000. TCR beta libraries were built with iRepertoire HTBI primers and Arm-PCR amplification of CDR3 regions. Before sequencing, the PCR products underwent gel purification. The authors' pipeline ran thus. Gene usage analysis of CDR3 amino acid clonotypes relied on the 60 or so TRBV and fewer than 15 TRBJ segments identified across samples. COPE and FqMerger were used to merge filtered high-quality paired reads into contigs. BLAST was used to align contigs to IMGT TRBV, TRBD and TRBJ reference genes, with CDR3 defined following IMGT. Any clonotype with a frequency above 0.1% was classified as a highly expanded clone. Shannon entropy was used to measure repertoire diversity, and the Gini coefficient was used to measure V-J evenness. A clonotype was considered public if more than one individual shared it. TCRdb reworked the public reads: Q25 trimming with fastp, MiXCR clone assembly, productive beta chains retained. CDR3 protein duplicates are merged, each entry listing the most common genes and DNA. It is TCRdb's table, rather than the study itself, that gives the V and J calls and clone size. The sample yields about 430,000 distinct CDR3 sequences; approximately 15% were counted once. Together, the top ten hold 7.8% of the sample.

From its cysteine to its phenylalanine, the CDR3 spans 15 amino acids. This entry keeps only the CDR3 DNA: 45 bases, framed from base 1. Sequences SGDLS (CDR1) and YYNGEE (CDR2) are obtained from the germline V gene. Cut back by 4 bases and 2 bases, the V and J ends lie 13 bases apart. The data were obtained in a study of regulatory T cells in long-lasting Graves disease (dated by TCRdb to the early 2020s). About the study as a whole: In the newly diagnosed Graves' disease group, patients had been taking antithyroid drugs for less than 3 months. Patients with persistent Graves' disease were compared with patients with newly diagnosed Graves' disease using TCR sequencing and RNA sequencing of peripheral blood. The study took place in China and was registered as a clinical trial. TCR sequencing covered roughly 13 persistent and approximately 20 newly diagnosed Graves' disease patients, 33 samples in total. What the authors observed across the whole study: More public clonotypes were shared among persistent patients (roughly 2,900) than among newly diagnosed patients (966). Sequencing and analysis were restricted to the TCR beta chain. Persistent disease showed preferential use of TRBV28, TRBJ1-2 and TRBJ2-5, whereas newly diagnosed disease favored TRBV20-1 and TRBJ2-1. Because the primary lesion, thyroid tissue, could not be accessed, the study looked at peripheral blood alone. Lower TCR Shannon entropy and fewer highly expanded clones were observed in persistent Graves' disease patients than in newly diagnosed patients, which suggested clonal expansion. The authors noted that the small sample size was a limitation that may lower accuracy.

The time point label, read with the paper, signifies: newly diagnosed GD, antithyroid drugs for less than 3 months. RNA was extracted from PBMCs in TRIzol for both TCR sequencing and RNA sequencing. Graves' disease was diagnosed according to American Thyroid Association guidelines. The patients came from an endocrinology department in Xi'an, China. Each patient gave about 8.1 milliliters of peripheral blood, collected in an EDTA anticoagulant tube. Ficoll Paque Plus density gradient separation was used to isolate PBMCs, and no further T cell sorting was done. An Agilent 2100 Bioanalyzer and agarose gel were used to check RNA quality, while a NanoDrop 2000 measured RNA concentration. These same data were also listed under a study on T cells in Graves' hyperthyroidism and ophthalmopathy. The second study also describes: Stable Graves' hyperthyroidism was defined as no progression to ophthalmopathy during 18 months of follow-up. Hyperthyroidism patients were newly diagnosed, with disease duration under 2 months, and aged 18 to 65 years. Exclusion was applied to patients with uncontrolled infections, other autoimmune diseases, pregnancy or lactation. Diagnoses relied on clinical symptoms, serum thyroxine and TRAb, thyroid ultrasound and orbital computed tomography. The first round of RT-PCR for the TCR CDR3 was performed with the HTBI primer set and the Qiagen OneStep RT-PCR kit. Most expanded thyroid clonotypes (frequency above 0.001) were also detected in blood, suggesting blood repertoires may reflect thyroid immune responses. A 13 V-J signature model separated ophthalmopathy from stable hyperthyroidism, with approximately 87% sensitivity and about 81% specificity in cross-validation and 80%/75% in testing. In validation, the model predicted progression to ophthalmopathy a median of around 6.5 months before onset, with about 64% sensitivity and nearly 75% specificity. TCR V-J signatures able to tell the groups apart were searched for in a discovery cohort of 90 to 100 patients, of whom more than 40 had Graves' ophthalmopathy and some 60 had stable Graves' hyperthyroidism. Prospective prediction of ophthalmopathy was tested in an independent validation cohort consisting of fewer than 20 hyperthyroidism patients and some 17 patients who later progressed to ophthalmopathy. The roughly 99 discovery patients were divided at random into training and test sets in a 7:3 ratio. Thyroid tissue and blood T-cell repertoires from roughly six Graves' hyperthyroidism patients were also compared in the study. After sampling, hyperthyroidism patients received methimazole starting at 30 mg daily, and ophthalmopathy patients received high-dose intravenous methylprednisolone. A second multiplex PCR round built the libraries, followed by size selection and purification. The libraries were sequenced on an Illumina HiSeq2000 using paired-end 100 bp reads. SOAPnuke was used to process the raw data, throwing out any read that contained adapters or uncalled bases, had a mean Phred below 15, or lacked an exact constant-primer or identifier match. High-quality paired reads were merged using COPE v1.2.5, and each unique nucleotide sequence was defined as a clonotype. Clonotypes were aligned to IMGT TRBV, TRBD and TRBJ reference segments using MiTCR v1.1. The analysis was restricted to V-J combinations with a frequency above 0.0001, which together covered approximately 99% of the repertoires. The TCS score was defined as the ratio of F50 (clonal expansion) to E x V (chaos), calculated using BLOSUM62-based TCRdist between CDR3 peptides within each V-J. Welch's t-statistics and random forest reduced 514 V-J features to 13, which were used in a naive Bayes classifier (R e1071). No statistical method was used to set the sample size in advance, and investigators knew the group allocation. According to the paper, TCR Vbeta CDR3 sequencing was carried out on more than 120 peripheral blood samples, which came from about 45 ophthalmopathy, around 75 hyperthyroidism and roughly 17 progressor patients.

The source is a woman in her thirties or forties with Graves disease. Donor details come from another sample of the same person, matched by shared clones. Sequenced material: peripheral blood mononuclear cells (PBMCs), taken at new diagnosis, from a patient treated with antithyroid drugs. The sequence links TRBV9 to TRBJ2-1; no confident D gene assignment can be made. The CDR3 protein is CASSHSVTPYNEQFF. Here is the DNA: TGTGCCAGCAGCCATTCAGTGACCCCCTACAATGAGCAGTTCTTC.